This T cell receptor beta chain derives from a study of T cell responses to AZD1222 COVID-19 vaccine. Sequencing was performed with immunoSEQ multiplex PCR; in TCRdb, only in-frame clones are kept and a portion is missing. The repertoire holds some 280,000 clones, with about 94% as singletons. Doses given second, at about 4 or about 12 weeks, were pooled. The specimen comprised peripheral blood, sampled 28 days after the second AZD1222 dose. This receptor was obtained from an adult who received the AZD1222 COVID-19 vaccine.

In DNA, the CDR3 is TGCGCCAGCAGCCTTGGGGGACAGGGGGTTTCTCGGCGAGGAAACACCATATATTTT. Translating it yields CASSLGGQGVSRRGNTIYF. V gene TRBV4-1 combines with J gene TRBJ1-3; 11 bases fit TRBD1. The CDR3 spans 19 residues. CDR1 is MGHRA, CDR2 YSYEKL, per germline. V lost 4 bases, J lost 4 bases, and 15 bases stayed unmatched.